These T cell receptor beta chains were read from a single sample in a study of T cells in Graves' hyperthyroidism and ophthalmopathy. In TCRdb, the multiplex PCR reads were re-called with MiXCR into one record per CDR3 protein. Of over 700,000 distinct CDR3 sequences in the sample, approximately 40% are singletons; the top ten hold roughly 8.3%. The specimen was blood. These receptors all come from a man between 18 and 35 years old with Graves' hyperthyroidism. Both conserved end residues are part of each CDR3. Fields, in order: J gene, clone size, V gene, D gene, CDR3 protein, CDR3 DNA. The D gene is left open where the match is weak. Clone size is shown for a subset of rows, as once, few, many or a class of expanded clone.

>TRBJ2-7|few|TRBV7-6|-
CASSPLPGIDEQYF
TGTGCCAGCAGCCCCCTCCCGGGAATCGACGAGCAGTACTTC
>TRBJ1-2|many|TRBV29-1|-
CSVGGGVGGYTF
TGCAGCGTTGGGGGCGGGGTAGGTGGCTACACCTTC
>TRBJ2-7|-|TRBV29-1|TRBD1
CSVEAGQGSGTQYF
TGCAGCGTTGAAGCTGGACAGGGGTCTGGTACGCAGTACTTC
>TRBJ1-1|-|TRBV29-1|-
CSVTGDGTEAFF
TGCAGCGTTACGGGAGACGGCACTGAAGCTTTCTTT
>TRBJ1-5|-|TRBV15|-
CATSRDSGTGQPQHF
TGTGCCACCAGCAGAGATAGCGGGACGGGGCAGCCCCAGCATTTT
>TRBJ1-3|-|TRBV10-3|TRBD1
CAISLTGEGNTIYF
TGTGCCATCAGTCTGACAGGGGAGGGAAACACCATATATTTT
>TRBJ2-5|many|TRBV7-2|-
CASKGLGETQYF
TGTGCCAGCAAAGGGTTGGGAGAGACCCAGTACTTC
>TRBJ1-4|-|TRBV6-5|TRBD1
CASSYSSGTVEKLFF
TGTGCCAGCAGTTACTCTTCCGGGACAGTTGAAAAACTGTTTTTT
>TRBJ1-1|-|TRBV11-2|-
CASSFRSGGSNTEAFF
TGTGCCAGCAGCTTTCGATCCGGAGGGTCGAACACTGAAGCTTTCTTT
>TRBJ2-7|-|TRBV7-9|-
CAGSLAPQSSYEQYF
TGTGCCGGCAGCTTAGCCCCACAGAGCTCCTACGAGCAGTACTTC
>TRBJ2-2|few|TRBV7-2|TRBD2
CASSSPSGSVSGELFF
TGCGCCAGCAGCTCCCCTAGCGGGAGTGTTTCCGGGGAGCTGTTTTTT
>TRBJ1-5|-|TRBV12-3/TRBV12-4|TRBD1
CASSRDRVSNQHF
TGTGCCAGCAGTAGGGACAGGGTTAGCAATCAGCATTTT
>TRBJ1-5|-|TRBV5-1|-
CASRIDYSNQPQHF
TGCGCCAGCAGGATCGATTATAGCAATCAGCCCCAGCATTTT
>TRBJ2-2|few|TRBV7-9|-
CASSLDSPVANTGELFF
TGTGCCAGCAGCTTGGACAGCCCCGTCGCGAACACCGGGGAGCTGTTTTTT
>TRBJ2-5|-|TRBV29-1|TRBD2
CSATSVSQETQYF
TGCAGCGCGACTAGCGTATCTCAAGAGACCCAGTACTTC
>TRBJ2-5|few|TRBV9|-
CASSGTDPGETQYF
TGTGCCAGCAGCGGGACTGACCCGGGGGAGACCCAGTACTTC
>TRBJ2-6|many|TRBV29-1|-
CSALPNSGANVLTF
TGCAGCGCCCTACCGAACTCTGGGGCCAACGTCCTGACTTTC
>TRBJ2-5|many|TRBV11-3|-
CASSPGLTQYF
TGTGCCAGCAGCCCAGGTCTGACCCAGTACTTC
>TRBJ1-2|many|TRBV15|-
CATSRDKKRLGYGYTF
TGTGCCACCAGCAGAGACAAAAAACGGTTGGGCTATGGCTACACCTTC
>TRBJ1-5|-|TRBV6-2/TRBV6-3|-
CASSYQAGDSYEHF
TGTGCCAGCAGTTACCAAGCGGGAGACTCCTACGAGCATTTT
>TRBJ1-3|-|TRBV7-2|-
CASSFVGGSGNTIYF
TGTGCCAGCAGCTTCGTCGGGGGCTCTGGAAACACCATATATTTT
>TRBJ1-5|few|TRBV7-2|-
CASSLVDTYQPQHF
TGTGCCAGCAGCTTAGTGGACACCTATCAGCCCCAGCATTTT
>TRBJ2-5|few|TRBV20-1|TRBD2
CSARRGVQETQYF
TGCAGTGCTAGGCGGGGGGTCCAGGAGACCCAGTACTTC
>TRBJ1-1|many|TRBV20-1|TRBD1
CSAHRQGITEAFF
TGCAGTGCTCATCGACAGGGGATCACTGAAGCTTTCTTT
>TRBJ1-5|few|TRBV7-7|-
CASRLNSNQPQHF
TGTGCCAGCAGACTGAATAGCAATCAGCCCCAGCATTTT
>TRBJ1-4|-|TRBV29-1|-
CSVDWGDNEKLFF
TGCAGCGTTGACTGGGGAGATAATGAAAAACTGTTTTTT
>TRBJ1-6|few|TRBV12-3/TRBV12-4|-
CASSFTENPGWPLHF
TGTGCCAGCAGTTTTACGGAGAACCCCGGGTGGCCCCTCCACTTT
>TRBJ1-5|-|TRBV12-3/TRBV12-4|TRBD1
CASSYTGGGQPQHF
TGTGCCAGCAGTTACACAGGGGGCGGTCAGCCCCAGCATTTT
>TRBJ1-2|once|TRBV5-1|-
CASSTGQHGYTF
TGTGCCAGCAGCACTGGACAGCATGGCTACACCTTC
>TRBJ2-5|many|TRBV7-3|-
CASSPRRGETQYF
TGTGCCAGCAGCCCACGCAGGGGAGAGACCCAGTACTTC
>TRBJ2-7|-|TRBV7-7|-
CASRGLRGPDEQYF
TGTGCCAGCAGGGGTTTGCGGGGGCCCGACGAGCAGTACTTC
>TRBJ2-6|-|TRBV20-1|-
CSARMGFGANVLTF
TGCAGTGCTAGAATGGGGTTTGGGGCCAACGTCCTGACTTTC
>TRBJ2-7|-|TRBV5-1|TRBD2
CASSQDLGAGGVEQYF
TGCGCCAGCAGCCAAGATCTGGGGGCGGGAGGAGTAGAGCAGTACTTC
>TRBJ2-5|few|TRBV7-9|-
CASSLVVLGQETQYF
TGTGCCAGCAGCTTAGTAGTTTTGGGTCAAGAGACCCAGTACTTC
>TRBJ1-1|-|TRBV7-8|-
CASSGAMLNTEAFF
TGTGCCAGCAGCGGTGCCATGCTGAACACTGAAGCTTTCTTT
>TRBJ2-1|-|TRBV24-1|-
CATSDLRWPGGDEQFF
TGTGCCACCAGTGATTTGCGCTGGCCTGGGGGCGATGAGCAGTTCTTC
>TRBJ2-2|few|TRBV7-2|TRBD2
CASSPQSGRGGGELFF
TGTGCCAGCAGCCCCCAGAGCGGACGGGGGGGCGGGGAGCTGTTTTTT
>TRBJ2-5|many|TRBV7-9|-
CASSLGRRVGGETQYF
TGTGCCAGCAGCCTTGGGCGCAGGGTCGGAGGGGAGACCCAGTACTTC
>TRBJ2-5|-|TRBV10-3|-
CASSEARLEEGETQYF
TGTGCCAGCAGTGAAGCGCGACTAGAAGAGGGAGAGACCCAGTACTTC
>TRBJ1-1|many|TRBV2|-
CASSEQVPGSEAFF
TGTGCCAGCAGTGAACAGGTCCCTGGGTCTGAAGCTTTCTTT
>TRBJ1-2|many|TRBV12-3/TRBV12-4|TRBD1
CASSSLDRGQGYTF
TGTGCCAGCAGTTCACTGGACAGGGGGCAAGGCTACACCTTC
>TRBJ1-1|few|TRBV9|TRBD1
CARQGARTEAFF
TGTGCCAGACAGGGGGCGAGGACTGAAGCTTTCTTT
>TRBJ2-7|many|TRBV10-3|TRBD1
CAISRQGGYEQYF
TGTGCCATCAGTAGACAGGGGGGCTACGAGCAGTACTTC
>TRBJ2-5|-|TRBV6-6|TRBD2
CASSTGTSGSETQYF
TGTGCCAGCAGTACCGGGACTAGCGGGAGTGAGACCCAGTACTTC
>TRBJ1-1|few|TRBV9|-
CASSVSSRNTETFF
TGTGCCAGCAGCGTCAGTTCTAGGAACACTGAAACTTTCTTT
>TRBJ1-5|many|TRBV11-3|TRBD1
CASSLEGQGINQPQHF
TGTGCCAGCAGCTTAGAGGGACAGGGGATTAATCAGCCCCAGCATTTT
>TRBJ1-1|-|TRBV19|TRBD1
CASSRGTGQNTEAFF
TGTGCCAGTAGTAGGGGGACAGGGCAGAACACTGAAGCTTTCTTT
>TRBJ2-2|few|TRBV10-3|TRBD2
CASSELLAGTGELFF
TGTGCCAGCAGTGAACTACTAGCGGGGACCGGGGAGCTGTTTTTT
>TRBJ1-3|-|TRBV7-2|-
CASSFKYAGYGNTIYF
TGTGCCAGCAGCTTCAAATACGCGGGATATGGAAACACCATATATTTT
>TRBJ2-2|-|TRBV7-7|-
CASSFKFGAGELFF
TGTGCTAGCAGCTTCAAATTTGGGGCCGGGGAGCTGTTTTTT
>TRBJ2-2|-|TRBV5-4|-
CASGLGGLRGELFF
TGTGCCAGCGGGCTGGGGGGATTGAGAGGGGAGCTGTTTTTT
>TRBJ1-2|many|TRBV20-1|-
CSARDLRGDGYTF
TGCAGTGCTAGAGATCTCAGAGGGGATGGCTACACCTTC